These 18 T cell receptor beta chains came from one sample sequenced in a study of identical twins. MiXCR, applied by TCRdb to the 5' RACE reads, yields one record per CDR3 protein. The data contain hundreds of thousands of distinct CDR3 sequences, roughly 20% of them seen just once; the ten biggest clones take up 4% to 5.5%. This sample was also put to use in a study of T cells expressing NK-cell markers.

The sequencing sample was made of PBMCs. The receptors here all came from a woman aged 18-29 years in good health.

The chain uses TRBV5-4 and TRBJ2-7; possible D gene TRBD2, 5 bases. CDR1 is SGHNT, CDR2 YYREEE, per germline (reference sequence). Trimming stripped 9 bases from V and 5 bases from J, with 18 bases between. The CDR3 consists of 13 residues. The CDR3 protein is CATAAGGRDEQYF. The DNA of the CDR3 is TGTGCCACAGCCGCCGGCGGGCGCGACGAGCAGTACTTC.

This clonotype showed up many times. V usage is TRBV6-1 and J usage is TRBJ2-3; TRBD2 is a possible D gene (6 bases). The CDR3 length is 15 residues. Germline V gives CDR1 MNHNS, CDR2 SASEGT. The V end was cut by 3 bases, the J end by 0 bases, with 10 bases between. CDR3 residues: CASSEEGRSTDTQYF. DNA of the CDR3: TGTGCCAGCAGTGAGGAGGGTAGGAGCACAGATACGCAGTATTTT.

The chain employs TRBV11-2 and TRBJ2-7; D ambiguous. The ends were cut back, 5 bases at V and 5 bases at J, with 13 bases in the middle. This CDR3 has 13 amino acids. Germline lookup yields CDR1 SGHAT and CDR2 FQNNGV. CDR3 in amino acids: CASSQDKGHEQYF. DNA for the CDR3: TGTGCCAGCAGCCAAGACAAGGGCCACGAGCAGTACTTC. Together with reference TRBV11-2 and TRBJ2-7, the CDR3 gives the full variable domain: EAGVAQSPRYKIIEKRQSVAFWCNPISGHATLYWYQQILGQGPKLLIQFQNNGVVDDSQLPKDRFSAERLKGVDSTLKIQPAKLEDSAVYLCASSQDKGHEQYFGPGTRLTVT.

The V and J genes are TRBV4-2 and TRBJ2-3; 9 bases map to TRBD2. V lost 2 bases, J lost 5 bases, and 5 bases stayed unmatched. Looked up from germline, CDR1 is LGHNA and CDR2 is YNFKEQ. The CDR3 totals 15 residues. The CDR3 protein is CASSQQSGGRDTQYF. The CDR3, as DNA: TGTGCCAGCAGCCAACAAAGCGGGGGGCGAGATACGCAGTATTTT.

The chain employs TRBV6-2 or TRBV6-3 and TRBJ2-3; 9 positions agree with TRBD2. With 7 bases clipped from V and 0 bases from J, the junction kept 2 bases outside the gene matches. This CDR3 is built from 14 residues. Germline V CDR1 and CDR2: MNHEY, SVGEGT. The CDR3 loop reads CASTLAGSTDTQYF. CDR3 nucleotide sequence: TGTGCCAGCACACTAGCGGGTAGCACAGATACGCAGTATTTT.

There are many counts of this clonotype. V gene TRBV12-3 or TRBV12-4 combines with J gene TRBJ2-7; D possibly matches TRBD1 or TRBD2 (5 bases each). This CDR3 is 14 amino acids long. V was shortened by 0 bases and J by 6 bases, with 12 bases between the two germline ends. The CDR3 DNA sequence: TGTGCCAGCAGTTTAGCCGGGGCGAGGGGCGAGCAGTACTTC. Protein: CASSLAGARGEQYF.

This clonotype has at least ten counts. The V call is TRBV7-6, the J call TRBJ2-1; D is undetermined. V was cut by 4 bases and J by 10 bases, with 14 bases left in between. This CDR3 has 13 amino acids. The germline V gene has CDR1 SGHVS and CDR2 FNYEAQ. DNA of the CDR3: TGTGCCAGCAGCTCCCAATACTCCGGAGAGCAGTTCTTC. Protein sequence: CASSSQYSGEQFF. Complete variable domain (other parts from reference TRBV7-6 and TRBJ2-1): GAGVSQSPRYKVTKRGQDVALRCDPISGHVSLYWYRQALGQGPEFLTYFNYEAQQDKSGLPNDRFSAERPEGSISTLTIQRTEQRDSAMYRCASSSQYSGEQFFGPGTRLTVL.

The rearrangement uses TRBV12-3 or TRBV12-4 and TRBJ2-2, with 9 bases identical to TRBD1. CDR3 length: 16 residues. V shed 5 bases and J 5 bases; nucleotides not matched to a gene: 9. For the CDR3, the DNA is TGTGCCAGCAGTCCCACCGGGACAGGGCGGACCGGGGAGCTGTTTTTT. As protein: CASSPTGTGRTGELFF.

V gene TRBV5-1 combines with J gene TRBJ2-3; no definite D call. Trimming cost V 4 bases and J 2 bases, with 8 bases left between them. Germline CDR1 reads SGHRS; CDR2 reads YFSETQ. This CDR3 comprises 13 residues. CDR3: CASSLLDTDTQYF. The CDR3 bases are TGCGCCAGCAGCCTGTTGGACACAGATACGCAGTATTTT. Complete variable domain (other parts from reference TRBV5-1 and TRBJ2-3): KAGVTQTPRYLIKTRGQQVTLSCSPISGHRSVSWYQQTPGQGLQFLFEYFSETQRNKGNFPGRFSGRQFSNSRSEMNVSTLELGDSALYLCASSLLDTDTQYFGPGTRLTVL.

The V gene is TRBV29-1, the J gene TRBJ1-1; 8 bases map to TRBD1. CDR1 and CDR2 from the germline V gene are SQVTM and ANQGSEA. There are 14 residues in the CDR3. V dropped 5 bases and J dropped 0; count of bases not matched to a gene: 5. CDR3 nucleotide sequence: TGCAGCGTTTGGGGACAGGTACTGAACACTGAAGCTTTCTTT. Translating it yields CSVWGQVLNTEAFF.

The rearrangement joins TRBV6-5 to TRBJ2-7, with D uncertain. Germline CDR1 MNHEY, CDR2 SVGAGI. V was cut by 2 bases and J by 1 base, with 15 bases left in between. The CDR3 has 16 amino acids. The CDR3 here is CASSYQGVVGSYEQYF. The CDR3 nucleotides read TGTGCCAGCAGTTACCAAGGAGTAGTCGGATCCTACGAGCAGTACTTC.

This clonotype came up many times. This chain links TRBV29-1 with TRBJ2-7; perhaps TRBD1 as D (6 bases). Germline CDR1 reads SQVTM; CDR2 reads ANQGSEA. The V end was cut by 4 bases, the J end by 5 bases, with 15 bases between. The CDR3 runs 13 residues. CDR3 loop: CSVATDSNNEQYF. CDR3 DNA: TGCAGCGTTGCAACGGACAGTAACAACGAGCAGTACTTC.

This CDR3 reads CASSDGYEQFF. The CDR3 DNA follows: TGTGCCAGCAGCGACGGTTATGAGCAGTTCTTC. The chain joins TRBV7-2 to TRBJ2-1, with D unresolved. The CDR3 length is 11 residues. Germline assignment: CDR1 SGHTA and CDR2 FQGNSA. V lost 5 bases, J lost 8 bases, and 7 bases lay in between.

This clonotype has more than one count but fewer than ten. The chain carries TRBV4-3 and TRBJ2-1, with a possible D match to TRBD2 (5 bases). The CDR3 runs 15 residues. Germline-derived CDR1 and CDR2 are LGHNA and YSLEER. Trimming removed 0 bases from V and 5 bases from J, with 11 bases in between. The CDR3 region is CASSQDYRGHNEQFF. DNA for the CDR3: TGCGCCAGCAGCCAAGACTACAGAGGGCACAATGAGCAGTTCTTC.

The sample holds a few counts of this clonotype. The rearrangement uses TRBV20-1 and TRBJ2-1, with a tentative D call TRBD2 (5 bases). This CDR3 is 14 amino acids long. Germline CDR1 reads DFQATT; CDR2 reads SNEGSKA (reference sequence). Trimming took off 8 bases at V and 0 bases at J, with 14 bases between the two ends. CDR3 loop: CSLGLFDSYNEQFF. The CDR3, as DNA: TGCAGTCTCGGACTTTTCGACTCCTACAATGAGCAGTTCTTC.

This clonotype was picked up a small number of times. The CDR3 region has the DNA TGTGCCAGCAGTCCAAGGGGGCCAGCCTACCAAGAGACCCAGTACTTC. Translating gives CASSPRGPAYQETQYF. The chain has TRBV12-3 or TRBV12-4 and TRBJ2-5; 7 bases fit TRBD1. Trimming removed 5 bases from V and 0 bases from J; junction bases left unmatched: 9. The CDR3 has 16 residues.

This clonotype showed up just a few times. V gene TRBV4-1 combines with J gene TRBJ2-5; D may correspond to TRBD1 or TRBD2 (6 bases each). Germline assignment: CDR1 MGHRA and CDR2 YSYEKL. There are 17 residues in the CDR3. V was cut by 4 bases and J by 2 bases, with 20 bases left in between. CDR3 residues: CASSLQMVGGLQETQYF. The CDR3 nucleotides read TGCGCCAGCAGCCTCCAAATGGTGGGGGGCCTGCAAGAGACCCAGTACTTC.

This clonotype has at least ten counts. The rearrangement joins TRBV20-1 to TRBJ1-1; D is uncertain. This CDR3 has 12 amino acids. The germline CDR1 and CDR2 sequences are DFQATT and SNEGSKA (reference sequence). V was pared by 7 bases and J by 2 bases, with 11 bases between. CDR3 region: CSVQEPNTEAFF. The CDR3 DNA reads as TGCAGTGTGCAGGAACCAAACACTGAAGCTTTCTTT.